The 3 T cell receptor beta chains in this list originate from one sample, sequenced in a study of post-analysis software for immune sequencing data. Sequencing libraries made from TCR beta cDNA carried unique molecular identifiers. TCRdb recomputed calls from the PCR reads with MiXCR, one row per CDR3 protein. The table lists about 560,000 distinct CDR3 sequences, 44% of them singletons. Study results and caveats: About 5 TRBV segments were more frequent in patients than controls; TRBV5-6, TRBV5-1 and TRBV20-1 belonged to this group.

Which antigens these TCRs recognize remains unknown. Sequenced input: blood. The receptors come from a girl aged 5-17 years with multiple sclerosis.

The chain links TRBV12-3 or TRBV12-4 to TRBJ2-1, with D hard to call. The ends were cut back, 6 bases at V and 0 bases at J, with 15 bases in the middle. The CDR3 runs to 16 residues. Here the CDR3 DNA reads TGTGCCAGCAGCCTTCTGCCTTTGACCTCCTACAATGAGCAGTTCTTC. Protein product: CASSLLPLTSYNEQFF.

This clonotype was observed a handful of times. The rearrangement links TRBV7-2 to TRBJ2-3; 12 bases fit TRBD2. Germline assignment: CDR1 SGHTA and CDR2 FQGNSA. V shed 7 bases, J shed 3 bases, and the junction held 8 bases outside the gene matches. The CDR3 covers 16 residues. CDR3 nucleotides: TGTGCCAGCACCGGACTAGCGGGGCGCGGGACAGATACGCAGTATTTT. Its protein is CASTGLAGRGTDTQYF.

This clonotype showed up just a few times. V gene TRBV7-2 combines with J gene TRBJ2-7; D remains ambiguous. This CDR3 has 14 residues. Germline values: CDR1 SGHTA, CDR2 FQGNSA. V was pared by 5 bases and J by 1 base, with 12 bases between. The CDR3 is CASSRWAQSYEQYF. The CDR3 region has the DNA TGTGCCAGCAGCCGCTGGGCACAGTCCTACGAGCAGTACTTC.